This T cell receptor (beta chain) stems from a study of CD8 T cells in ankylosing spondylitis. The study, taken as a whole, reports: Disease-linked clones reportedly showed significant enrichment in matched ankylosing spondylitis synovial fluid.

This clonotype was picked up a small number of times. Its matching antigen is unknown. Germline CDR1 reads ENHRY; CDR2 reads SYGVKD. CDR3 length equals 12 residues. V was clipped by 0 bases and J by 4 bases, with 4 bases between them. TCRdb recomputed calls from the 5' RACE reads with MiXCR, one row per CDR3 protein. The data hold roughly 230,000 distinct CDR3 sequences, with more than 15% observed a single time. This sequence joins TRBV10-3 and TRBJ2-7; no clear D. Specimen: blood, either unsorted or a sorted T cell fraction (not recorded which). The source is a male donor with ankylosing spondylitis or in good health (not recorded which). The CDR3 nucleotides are TGTGCCATCAGTGAGTCAGAATACGAGCAGTACTTC. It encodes CAISESEYEQYF.